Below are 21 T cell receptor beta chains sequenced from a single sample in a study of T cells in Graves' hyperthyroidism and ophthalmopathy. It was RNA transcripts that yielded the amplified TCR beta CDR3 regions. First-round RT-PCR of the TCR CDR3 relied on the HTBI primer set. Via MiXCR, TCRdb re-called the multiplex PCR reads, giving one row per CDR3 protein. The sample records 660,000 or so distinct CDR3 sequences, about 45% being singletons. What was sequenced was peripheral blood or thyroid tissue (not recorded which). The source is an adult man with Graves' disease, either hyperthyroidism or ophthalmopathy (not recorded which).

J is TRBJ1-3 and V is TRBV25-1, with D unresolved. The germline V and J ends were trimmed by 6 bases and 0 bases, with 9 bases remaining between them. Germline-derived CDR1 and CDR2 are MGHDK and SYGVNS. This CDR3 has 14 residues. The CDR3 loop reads CASSEPVSGNTIYF. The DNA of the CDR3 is TGTGCCAGCAGCGAACCGGTCTCTGGAAACACCATATATTTT.

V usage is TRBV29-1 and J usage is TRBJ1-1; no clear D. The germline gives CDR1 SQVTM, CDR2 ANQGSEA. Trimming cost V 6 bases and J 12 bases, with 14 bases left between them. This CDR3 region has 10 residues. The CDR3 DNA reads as TGCAGCGTAGGGCCGGGGTACCCTTTCTTT. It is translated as CSVGPGYPFF.

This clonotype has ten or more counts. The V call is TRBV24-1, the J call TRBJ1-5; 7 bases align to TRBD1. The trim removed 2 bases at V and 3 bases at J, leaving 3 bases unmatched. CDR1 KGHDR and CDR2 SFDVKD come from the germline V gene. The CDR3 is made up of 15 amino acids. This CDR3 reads CATSDSQGINQPQHF. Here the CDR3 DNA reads TGTGCCACCAGTGATTCACAGGGGATCAATCAGCCCCAGCATTTT.

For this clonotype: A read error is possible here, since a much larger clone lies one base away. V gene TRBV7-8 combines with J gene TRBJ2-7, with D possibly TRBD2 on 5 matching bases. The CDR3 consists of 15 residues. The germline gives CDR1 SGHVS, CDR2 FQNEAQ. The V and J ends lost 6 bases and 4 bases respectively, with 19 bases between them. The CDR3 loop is CASRLVGGPTYEQYF. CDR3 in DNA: TGTGCCAGCAGGCTTGTAGGAGGACCAACTTACGAGCAGTACTTC. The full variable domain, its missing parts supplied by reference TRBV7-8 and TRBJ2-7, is GAGVSQSPRYKVAKRGQDVALRCDPISGHVSLFWYQQALGQGPEFLTYFQNEAQLDKSGLPSDRFFAERPEGSVSTLKIQRTQQEDSAVYLCASRLVGGPTYEQYFGPGTRLTVT.

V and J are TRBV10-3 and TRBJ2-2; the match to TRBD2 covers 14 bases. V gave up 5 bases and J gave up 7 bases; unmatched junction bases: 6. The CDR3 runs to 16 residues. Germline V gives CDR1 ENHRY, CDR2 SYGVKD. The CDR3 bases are TGTGCCATCAGTTCGACTAGCGGGAGGGTCGGCGGGGAGCTGTTTTTT. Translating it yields CAISSTSGRVGGELFF.

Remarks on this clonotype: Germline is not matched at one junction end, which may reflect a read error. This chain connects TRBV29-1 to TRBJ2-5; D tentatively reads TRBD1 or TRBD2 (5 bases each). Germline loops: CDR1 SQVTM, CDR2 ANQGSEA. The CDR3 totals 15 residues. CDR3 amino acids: CSVKRGGRTQETQYF. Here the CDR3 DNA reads TGCAGCGTTAAACGGGGCGGAAGAACTCAAGAGACCCAATACTTC.

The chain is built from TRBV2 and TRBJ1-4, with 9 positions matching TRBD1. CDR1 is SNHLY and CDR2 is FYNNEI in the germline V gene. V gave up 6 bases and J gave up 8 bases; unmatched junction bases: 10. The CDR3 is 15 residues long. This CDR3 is CASRARTGVTEKLFF. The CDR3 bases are TGTGCCAGCAGAGCCCGGACAGGGGTCACCGAAAAACTGTTTTTT.

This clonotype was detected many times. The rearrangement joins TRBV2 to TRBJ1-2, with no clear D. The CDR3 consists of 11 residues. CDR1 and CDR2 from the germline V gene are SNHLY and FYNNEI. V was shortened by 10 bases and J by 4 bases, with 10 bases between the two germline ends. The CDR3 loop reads CATGSGYGYTF. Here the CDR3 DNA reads TGTGCCACCGGATCGGGCTATGGCTACACCTTC.

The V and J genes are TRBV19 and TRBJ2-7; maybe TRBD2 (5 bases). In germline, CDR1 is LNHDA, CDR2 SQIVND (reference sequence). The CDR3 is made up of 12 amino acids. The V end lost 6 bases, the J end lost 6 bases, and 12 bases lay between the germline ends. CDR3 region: CASSLGIGEQYF. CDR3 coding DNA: TGTGCCAGTAGCCTCGGGATCGGCGAGCAGTACTTC.

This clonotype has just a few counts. The CDR3 loop reads CASSQVDTQETQYF. The CDR3 bases are TGTGCCAGCAGCCAAGTTGATACTCAAGAGACCCAGTACTTC. V usage is TRBV7-9 and J usage is TRBJ2-5, with D uncertain. Germline V CDR1 and CDR2: SEHNR, FQNEAQ (reference sequence). The CDR3 is made up of 14 amino acids. The V end lost 5 bases, the J end lost 2 bases, and 12 bases lay between the germline ends.

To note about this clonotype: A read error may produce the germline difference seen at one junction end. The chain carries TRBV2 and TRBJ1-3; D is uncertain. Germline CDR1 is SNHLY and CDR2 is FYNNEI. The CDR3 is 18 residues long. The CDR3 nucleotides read TGTGCCGGCAGTGAAGCGATTCGAGGAGGGCCCTCTGGAAACACCATATATTTT. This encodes CAGSEAIRGGPSGNTIYF.

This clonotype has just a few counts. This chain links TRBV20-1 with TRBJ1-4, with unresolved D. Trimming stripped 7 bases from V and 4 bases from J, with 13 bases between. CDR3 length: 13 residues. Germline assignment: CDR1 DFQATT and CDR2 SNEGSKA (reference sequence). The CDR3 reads CSVQDYDNEKLFF. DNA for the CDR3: TGCAGTGTTCAGGACTACGATAATGAAAAACTGTTTTTT.

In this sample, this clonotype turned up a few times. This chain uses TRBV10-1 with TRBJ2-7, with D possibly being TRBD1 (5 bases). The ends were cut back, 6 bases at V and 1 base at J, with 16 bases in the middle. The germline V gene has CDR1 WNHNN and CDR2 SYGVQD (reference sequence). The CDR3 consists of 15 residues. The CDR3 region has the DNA TGCGCCAGCAGCCAAGATCAGGGCAGATCCTACGAGCAGTACTTC. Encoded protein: CASSQDQGRSYEQYF.

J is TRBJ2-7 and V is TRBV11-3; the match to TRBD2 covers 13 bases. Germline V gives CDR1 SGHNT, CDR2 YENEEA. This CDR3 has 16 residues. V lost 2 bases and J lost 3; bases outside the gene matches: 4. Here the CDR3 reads CASSLRGTSGIYEQYF. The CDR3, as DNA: TGTGCCAGCAGCTTAAGGGGGACTAGCGGGATCTACGAGCAGTACTTC. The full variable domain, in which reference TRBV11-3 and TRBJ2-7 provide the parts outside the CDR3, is EAGVVQSPRYKIIEKKQPVAFWCNPISGHNTLYWYLQNLGQGPELLIRYENEEAVDDSQLPKDRFSAERLKGVDSTLKIQPAELGDSAVYLCASSLRGTSGIYEQYFGPGTRLTVT.

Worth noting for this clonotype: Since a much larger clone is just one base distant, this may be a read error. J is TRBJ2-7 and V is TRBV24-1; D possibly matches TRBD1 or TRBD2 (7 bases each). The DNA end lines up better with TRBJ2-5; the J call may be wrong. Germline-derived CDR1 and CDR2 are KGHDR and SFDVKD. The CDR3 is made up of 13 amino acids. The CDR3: CASSRGQRGTQYF. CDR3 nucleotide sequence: TGTGCCAGCAGCAGGGGACAGCGGGGGACCCAGTACTTC.

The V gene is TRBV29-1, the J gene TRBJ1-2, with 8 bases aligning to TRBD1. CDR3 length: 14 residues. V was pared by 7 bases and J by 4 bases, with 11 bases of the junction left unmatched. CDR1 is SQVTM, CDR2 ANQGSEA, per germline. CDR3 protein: CSALPGGEVYGYTF. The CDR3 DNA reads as TGCAGCGCCCTACCAGGGGGCGAGGTCTATGGCTACACCTTC.

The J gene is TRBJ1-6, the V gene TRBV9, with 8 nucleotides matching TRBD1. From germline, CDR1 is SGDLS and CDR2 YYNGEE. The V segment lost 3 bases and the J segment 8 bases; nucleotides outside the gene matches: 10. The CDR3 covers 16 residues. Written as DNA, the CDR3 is TGTGCCAGCAGCGCTTCCGGACAGGGAACATATTCACCCCTCCACTTT. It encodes CASSASGQGTYSPLHF.

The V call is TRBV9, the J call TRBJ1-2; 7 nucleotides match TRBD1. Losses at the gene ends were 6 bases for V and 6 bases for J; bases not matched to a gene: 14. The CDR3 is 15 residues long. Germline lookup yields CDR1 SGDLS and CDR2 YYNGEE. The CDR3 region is CASTGQRVGADGYTF. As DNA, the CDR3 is TGTGCCAGCACGGGACAGAGGGTAGGCGCCGATGGCTACACCTTC.

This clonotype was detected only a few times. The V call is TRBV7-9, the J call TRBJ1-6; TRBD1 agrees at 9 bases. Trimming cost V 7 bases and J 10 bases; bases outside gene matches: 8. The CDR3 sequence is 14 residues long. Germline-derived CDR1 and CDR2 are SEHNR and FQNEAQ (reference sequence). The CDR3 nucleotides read TGTGCCAGCACAACAGGGGGCCCAGGATCACCCCTCCACTTT. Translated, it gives CASTTGGPGSPLHF.

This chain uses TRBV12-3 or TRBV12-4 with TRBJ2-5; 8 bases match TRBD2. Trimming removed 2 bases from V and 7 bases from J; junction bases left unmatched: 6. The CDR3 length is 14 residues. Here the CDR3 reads CASSLTAGAGTQYF. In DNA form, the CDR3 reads TGTGCCAGCAGTTTAACAGCGGGAGCGGGGACCCAGTACTTC.

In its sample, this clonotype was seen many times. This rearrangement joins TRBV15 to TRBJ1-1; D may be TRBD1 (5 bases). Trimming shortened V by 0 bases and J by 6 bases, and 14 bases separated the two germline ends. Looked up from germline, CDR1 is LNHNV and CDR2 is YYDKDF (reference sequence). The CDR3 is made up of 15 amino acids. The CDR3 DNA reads TGTGCCACCAGCAGAGATTATCCCGCGGGGCCTGAAGCTTTCTTT. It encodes CATSRDYPAGPEAFF. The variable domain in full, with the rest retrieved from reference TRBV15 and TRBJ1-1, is DAMVIQNPRYQVTQFGKPVTLSCSQTLNHNVMYWYQQKSSQAPKLLFHYYDKDFNNEADTPDNFQSRRPNTSFCFLDIRSPGLGDTAMYLCATSRDYPAGPEAFFGQGTRLTVV.